The rows below give T cell receptor beta chains drawn from one sample of a study of blood T cell repertoires in COVID-19. The protocol was immunoSEQ multiplex PCR, while the TCRdb copy is restricted to in-frame clones and leaves out a portion. This table holds more than 120,000 clones, approximately 90% found once. The specimen was peripheral blood. Receptors were obtained from a woman aged 45-60 years with active or convalescent COVID-19. Each CDR3 is given with its conserved first and last residue. The D gene is left open where the match is weak. Clone size is given for some rows only: seen once, a few or many times, or a class if the clone is expanded.

TRBV12-3/TRBV12-4	-	TRBJ2-1	-	TGTGCCAGCAGGCCCCAGAGCGGTTGGGGGTTCTTC	CASRPQSGWGFF
TRBV30	-	TRBJ2-7	-	TGTGCCTGGAGTGCAACATACGCCGAGCAGTACTTC	CAWSATYAEQYF
TRBV19	TRBD1	TRBJ1-4	-	TGTGCCACGTCGACAGGGGGCCTTGAAAAACTGTTTTTT	CATSTGGLEKLFF
TRBV18	TRBD2	TRBJ2-2	-	TGTGCCAGCTCACTGACGGGACTAGCCGAGAGAGTCGCCGGGGAGCTGTTTTTT	CASSLTGLAERVAGELFF
TRBV7-7	-	TRBJ2-1	-	TGTGCTAGCAGCTTAGGGCAGGGCAATGAGCAGTTCTTC	CASSLGQGNEQFF
TRBV7-8	-	TRBJ2-5	-	TGTGCCAGCAGCTTATGGCGCCGGGACAATTATCGGGAGTACTTC	CASSLWRRDNYREYF
TRBV5-1	TRBD1	TRBJ2-7	-	TGCGCCAGCAGCTTCGGTCCCGGGACAGGGGGCGCACACGAGCAGTACTTC	CASSFGPGTGGAHEQYF
TRBV5-1	TRBD2	TRBJ2-1	once	TGCGCCAGCAGCAGTAATGGACTAGCGGTTTTAAATGAGCAGTTCTTC	CASSSNGLAVLNEQFF
TRBV6-6	TRBD2	TRBJ2-3	-	TGTGCCAGCAGTCCCCAAGCGGGACGGTCCACAGATACGCAGTATTTT	CASSPQAGRSTDTQYF
TRBV7-2	-	TRBJ1-1	-	TGTGCCAGCAGCTTTAGCGGGGCCAACACTGAAGCTTTCTTT	CASSFSGANTEAFF
TRBV7-8	-	TRBJ1-1	-	TGTGCCAGCAGTCGCTTCGAGACAGTGAACACTGAAGCTTTCTTT	CASSRFETVNTEAFF
TRBV9	TRBD1	TRBJ1-2	-	TGTGCCAGCAGCGGGACAGGGAATGGCTACACCTTC	CASSGTGNGYTF
TRBV9	-	TRBJ1-4	-	TGTGCCAGCAGCTTATCCTCCGGAGGAGAAAAACTGTTTTTT	CASSLSSGGEKLFF
TRBV10-3	-	TRBJ2-3	-	TGTGCCATCAGAACTACGGGACACGGCACAGATACGCAGTATTTT	CAIRTTGHGTDTQYF
TRBV6-2/TRBV6-3	-	TRBJ2-3	-	TGTGCCAGCAGTACCCGGGGTACGCAGTATTTT	CASSTRGTQYF
TRBV28	-	TRBJ1-1	-	TGTGCCAGCAGTCGCCGCGGACATCTGAACACTGAAGCTTTCTTT	CASSRRGHLNTEAFF
TRBV15	TRBD1	TRBJ2-3	-	TGTGCCACCAGCAGACCCCTCCGGGACAGGGATATGTTCACAGATACGCAGTATTTT	CATSRPLRDRDMFTDTQYF
TRBV27	-	TRBJ2-1	-	TGTGCCAGCAGTTTATCTGGCGGAACGGGAGCTTTCTTC	CASSLSGGTGAFF
TRBV7-9	-	TRBJ2-2	-	TGTGCCAGCAGCTTACAGGGAACTAACACCGGGGAGCTGTTTTTT	CASSLQGTNTGELFF
TRBV4-3	-	TRBJ1-2	-	TGCGCCAGCAGCCAAGATTTAGGGGGTGAAGAGGGCTACACCTTC	CASSQDLGGEEGYTF
TRBV2	TRBD2	TRBJ2-5	-	TGTGCCAGCAGTCCCGGGACTAGCGCTCAAGAGACCCAGTACTTC	CASSPGTSAQETQYF
TRBV4-1	TRBD1	TRBJ1-4	-	TGCGCCAGCAGCCAAGGGGGGCAGGGGGATGAAAAACTGTTTTTT	CASSQGGQGDEKLFF
TRBV27	-	TRBJ1-1	few	TGTGCCAGCAGTTTAACAGAGAACACTGAAGCTTTCTTT	CASSLTENTEAFF
TRBV28	-	TRBJ1-1	-	TGTGCCAGCTCGAGGGGGATATCAGAAGCTTTCTTT	CASSRGISEAFF
TRBV1	-	TRBJ1-2	-	TGCACCAGCAGCCAAGGCCAGGGGGACAGGGGGCCCAACTATGGCTACACCTTC	CTSSQGQGDRGPNYGYTF
TRBV2	-	TRBJ1-4	-	TGTGCCAGCAGTGAGGAGCGGACGGGTGAAAAACTGTTTTTT	CASSEERTGEKLFF
TRBV14	TRBD1	TRBJ2-7	-	TGTGCCACCGGACAGGGCTATGGCGAGCAGTACTTC	CATGQGYGEQYF
TRBV28	TRBD1	TRBJ2-7	-	TGTGCCAGCAGTTCGACCCAGGGGGCGCGCAACGAGCAGTACTTC	CASSSTQGARNEQYF
TRBV28	-	TRBJ2-3	-	TGTGCCAGCAGTTTGGGCCCGGTCTCTACAACAGATACGCAGTATTTT	CASSLGPVSTTDTQYF
TRBV27	-	TRBJ2-5	once	TGTGCCACCGCCCGTGGGGCCATACAAGAGACCCAGTACTTC	CATARGAIQETQYF
TRBV5-1	-	TRBJ1-5	-	TGCGCCAGCAGCCCCTTCTCGGGGGGGACTCAGCCCCAGCATTTT	CASSPFSGGTQPQHF
TRBV6-1	-	TRBJ1-4	-	TGTGCCAGCAGTGAAGCGGACAAGTTTCGTGAAAAACTGTTTTTT	CASSEADKFREKLFF
TRBV4-2	-	TRBJ2-7	-	TGTGCCAGCAGCCAAGATAGTGGTAGCCACGAGCAGTACTTC	CASSQDSGSHEQYF
TRBV7-2	-	TRBJ1-5	-	TGTGCCAGCAGCTTAAGGACAGATAGCAATCAGCCCCAGCATTTT	CASSLRTDSNQPQHF
TRBV9	-	TRBJ1-1	-	TGTGCCAGCAGCGTAGAAACCCGGGGCACTGAAGCTTTCTTT	CASSVETRGTEAFF
TRBV19	-	TRBJ1-2	-	TGTGCCAGTAGTCCACAGGTCGACTATGGCTACACCTTC	CASSPQVDYGYTF
TRBV30	TRBD1	TRBJ1-2	once	TGTGCCTGGACTGTAACAGGGGCGGATGGCTACACCTTC	CAWTVTGADGYTF
TRBV5-1	TRBD1	TRBJ1-1	-	TGCGCCAGCAGCATAAATCCGACAGGGTGGATCACTGAAGCTTTCTTT	CASSINPTGWITEAFF
TRBV3-1/TRBV3-2	TRBD1	TRBJ1-3	-	TGTGCCAGCAGCCCGGCGGGACAGGGAATAAGAAACACCATATATTTT	CASSPAGQGIRNTIYF
TRBV12-3/TRBV12-4	-	TRBJ1-1	-	TGTGCCAGCAGTTTTGAGCAGAACACTGAAGCTTTCTTT	CASSFEQNTEAFF
TRBV3-1/TRBV3-2	-	TRBJ2-1	-	TGTGCCAGCAGCTCCACACGGGGGGCCGTTACCTCGAGCTCCTACAATGAGCAGTTCTTC	CASSSTRGAVTSSSYNEQFF
TRBV3-1/TRBV3-2	-	TRBJ2-1	-	TGTGCCAGCAGCCAAGATTCCGGGAAAGCCTACAATGAGCAGTTCTTC	CASSQDSGKAYNEQFF
TRBV27	TRBD2	TRBJ2-1	few	TGTGCCAGCAGTTTATCCGGACTAGACTATCATGAGCAGTTCTTC	CASSLSGLDYHEQFF
TRBV19	-	TRBJ1-1	-	TGTGCCAGTAGTATAGTAGCGGGGAACACTGAAGCTTTCTTT	CASSIVAGNTEAFF